These 14 T cell receptor beta chains were all obtained from the same sample, sequenced in a study of human T cells and chemical hapten exposure. Specified time point: pre-sensitization, week 0. Stated treatment: therapeutic diphenylcyclopropenone sensitization with weekly scalp DPC. TCRdb re-called the RACE reads with MiXCR, one entry per CDR3 protein. The data show fewer than 300,000 distinct CDR3 sequences, approximately 7.5% seen once. The source material was whole blood, sampled in connection with sensitization to the hapten diphenylcyclopropenone (DPC). These receptors originate from a man younger than 35 with alopecia areata. Some clones in this sample may be carry-over from other donors' samples.

The rearrangement uses TRBV9 and TRBJ1-1, with 7 bases that match TRBD1. The CDR3 loop spans 15 amino acids. From germline, CDR1 is SGDLS and CDR2 YYNGEE. Trimming at V came to 4 bases and at J to 3 bases, leaving 9 bases not matched to a gene. The CDR3 DNA reads TGTGCCAGCAGCCGATCCCCTGACAGGGACACTGAAGCTTTCTTT. Amino acids: CASSRSPDRDTEAFF.

The gene calls are TRBV7-9 and TRBJ2-4; D uncertain. Germline loops: CDR1 SEHNR, CDR2 FQNEAQ (reference sequence). This CDR3 comprises 15 residues. Trimming pared 5 bases from V and 1 base from J, leaving 12 bases between. CDR3 region: CASSPHSSAKNIQYF. The CDR3 DNA sequence: TGTGCCAGCAGCCCTCACAGCTCGGCCAAAAACATTCAGTACTTC.

A few counts support this clonotype. The genes are TRBV7-9 and TRBJ2-6, with D unclear. This CDR3 comprises 15 residues. V was trimmed by 6 bases and J by 0 bases, leaving 9 bases between them. CDR1 is SEHNR, CDR2 FQNEAQ, per germline (reference sequence). The CDR3 DNA follows: TGTGCCAGCAGATCAACAGCCTCTGGGGCCAACGTCCTGACTTTC. This gives the protein CASRSTASGANVLTF.

This clonotype came up a few times. The V call is TRBV20-1, the J call TRBJ1-3; no clear D gene. The germline gives CDR1 DFQATT, CDR2 SNEGSKA (reference sequence). This CDR3 contains 14 residues. The V end was cut by 1 base, the J end by 5 bases, with 12 bases between. CDR3 loop: CSARVSGLRNTIYF. The DNA for the CDR3 is TGCAGTGCTAGAGTTTCGGGGTTGAGAAACACCATATATTTT.

There are a few counts of this clonotype. V usage is TRBV6-5 and J usage is TRBJ1-5; no clear D. This CDR3 is 13 amino acids long. V lost 0 bases to trimming and J lost 3 bases, with 3 bases between them. From germline, CDR1 is MNHEY and CDR2 SVGAGI. In nucleotides, the CDR3 is TGTGCCAGCAGTTACTCGTACAATCAGCCCCAGCATTTT. As protein: CASSYSYNQPQHF.

The chain carries TRBV7-2 and TRBJ2-4, with TRBD2 matching over 12 bases. Unmatched junction bases numbered 4, after V lost 2 bases and J lost 5 bases. Germline V gene data show CDR1 as SGHTA and CDR2 as FQGNSA. The CDR3 loop spans 16 amino acids. The CDR3 sequence is CASSLRLAGDQNIQYF. The CDR3 DNA reads as TGTGCCAGCAGCTTACGACTAGCGGGGGACCAAAACATTCAGTACTTC.

This clonotype has only a few counts. The gene calls are TRBV6-1 and TRBJ1-1; D gene unclear. V lost 7 bases to trimming and J lost 6 bases, with 18 bases between them. The CDR3 has 14 residues. Looked up from germline, CDR1 is MNHNS and CDR2 is SASEGT. The CDR3 sequence is CASTVDGSFSEAFF. In DNA, the CDR3 is TGTGCCAGCACCGTGGACGGTTCTTTCTCTGAAGCTTTCTTT.

The chain joins TRBV5-1 to TRBJ1-6; 7 positions match TRBD1. Germline V CDR1 and CDR2: SGHRS, YFSETQ. The CDR3 covers 17 residues. The ends lost 0 bases at V and 7 bases at J; junction bases unmatched: 10. The CDR3 region is CASSLGNLTGRNSPLHF. CDR3 nucleotides: TGCGCCAGCAGCTTGGGGAATTTGACAGGGAGGAATTCACCCCTCCACTTT.

The sample holds a few counts of this clonotype. The chain has TRBV11-1 and TRBJ2-7; D possibly corresponds to TRBD1 (6 bases). The CDR3 extends over 14 amino acids. Germline V CDR1 and CDR2: SGHAT, FQDESV (reference sequence). The V end was cut by 1 base, the J end by 4 bases, with 11 bases between. CDR3 region: CASSLGLTGYEQYF. CDR3 sequence (DNA): TGTGCCAGCAGCTTAGGTTTGACAGGATACGAGCAGTACTTC.

This clonotype showed up many times. The chain recombines TRBV10-3 with TRBJ2-3; D ambiguous. The germline gives CDR1 ENHRY, CDR2 SYGVKD. The V and J ends lost 5 bases and 2 bases respectively, with 8 bases between them. The CDR3 has 13 residues. CDR3 region: CAISWSPTDTQYF. The CDR3, as DNA: TGTGCCATCAGTTGGTCCCCCACAGATACGCAGTATTTT.

This chain links TRBV6-2 or TRBV6-3 with TRBJ2-3; 9 bases match TRBD2. J lost 8 bases, V lost 4 bases, and 7 bases had no gene match. Germline loops: CDR1 MNHEY, CDR2 SVGEGT. CDR3 length: 14 residues. CDR3 sequence (DNA): TGTGCCAGCAGTTCCCTGACTAGCGGTGTTACGCAGTATTTT. Translating gives CASSSLTSGVTQYF.

This clonotype has more than one count but fewer than ten. The CDR3 loop reads CASSGAAGYTF. The CDR3 bases are TGTGCCAGCAGTGGAGCGGCAGGCTACACCTTC. V and J are TRBV9 and TRBJ1-2; D remains unclear. This CDR3 comprises 11 residues. Trimming cost V 5 bases and J 8 bases, with 10 bases left between them. Germline assignment: CDR1 SGDLS and CDR2 YYNGEE.

This clonotype appeared many times. This chain connects TRBV7-9 to TRBJ2-3; 10 bases are a match to TRBD1. The CDR3 contains 14 residues. With 3 bases clipped from V and 6 bases from J, the junction kept 3 bases outside the gene matches. Germline V lookup: CDR1 SEHNR, CDR2 FQNEAQ (reference sequence). The CDR3 DNA follows: TGTGCCAGCAGCTTGGGACAGGGGCGCGATACGCAGTATTTT. Amino acid sequence: CASSLGQGRDTQYF.

This chain uses TRBV12-3 or TRBV12-4 with TRBJ2-2; unclear D gene. The germline V and J ends were trimmed by 4 bases and 0 bases, with 15 bases remaining between them. CDR3 length: 17 residues. The chain's CDR3 is CASSYLVGSPNTGELFF. CDR3 nucleotide sequence: TGTGCCAGCAGTTACTTGGTGGGCTCCCCGAACACCGGGGAGCTGTTTTTT.